This entry concerns a single T cell receptor (beta chain). The source of the sample is a study of blood T cell repertoires in COVID-19. Overall study context: Samples taken during acute and convalescent COVID-19 were collected in the United States, Italy and Spain. Sources were T cells, B-cell-depleted T cells, or PBMCs; the material itself was cDNA or gDNA.

How the authors handled the data: Estimated nucleated cell counts came from reference gene primer amplification. Measured with immunoSEQ multiplex PCR; TCRdb has only the in-frame clones, and not every one. V and J calls and clone size are copied from that table; D and trimming were computed from the DNA. Of over 200,000 clones listed, approximately 90% are singletons. Losses at the gene ends were 3 bases for V and 9 bases for J; bases not matched to a gene: 6. The germline V gene has CDR1 SGHRS and CDR2 YFSETQ. The CDR3 has 14 residues. The rearrangement links TRBV5-1 to TRBJ1-6, with 7 bases aligning to TRBD1. The specimen was peripheral blood. This TCR came from a man between 60 and 70 years old who had recovered from COVID-19. In DNA form, the CDR3 reads TGCGCCAGCAGCTCGGCGGGACAGCCTTCACCCCTCCACTTT. As protein: CASSSAGQPSPLHF.